The 25 T cell receptor beta chains reported below all come from one sample, sequenced in a study of OX40 agonist ivuxolimab in advanced cancers. Libraries were prepared by immunoSEQ multiplex PCR; TCRdb keeps only in-frame clonotypes and omits some of them. The data hold about 76,000 clones, with 80% to 90% observed a single time. The sample was CD4+ or CD8+ T cells sorted from blood, taken in a trial of the OX40 agonist ivuxolimab. The receptors originated from an adult with an advanced solid tumor such as melanoma, head and neck, liver or kidney cancer.

This clone was found a few times. This CDR3 is also generated by other DNA sequences in the sample. This chain connects TRBV19 to TRBJ1-1; no firm D call. The germline V and J ends were trimmed by 4 bases and 1 base, with 7 bases remaining between them. Germline lookup yields CDR1 LNHDA and CDR2 SQIVND (reference sequence). The CDR3 contains 13 residues. The CDR3 region has the DNA TGTGCCAGTAGTACGGTGGGGAACACTGAAGCTTTCTTT. As protein: CASSTVGNTEAFF.

The chain has TRBV5-1 and TRBJ1-1; D possibly corresponds to TRBD1 (5 bases). The CDR3 totals 15 residues. V lost 0 bases, J lost 4 bases, and 13 bases lay in between. The germline CDR1 and CDR2 sequences are SGHRS and YFSETQ. The CDR3 nucleotides are TGCGCCAGCAGCTTGGGGCAGGGAAGAATCACTGAAGCTTTCTTT. Translated: CASSLGQGRITEAFF.

The gene calls are TRBV5-4 and TRBJ2-2; 9 positions match TRBD1. Per the germline V gene, CDR1 is SGHNT and CDR2 is YYREEE (reference sequence). V lost 3 bases and J lost 4; bases outside the gene matches: 4. This CDR3 is built from 15 residues. The chain's CDR3 is CASSSGTGSTGELFF. DNA of the CDR3: TGTGCCAGCAGCTCCGGGACAGGGTCCACCGGGGAGCTGTTTTTT.

The chain couples TRBV7-2 to TRBJ1-1; 7 bases are shared with TRBD1. CDR1 and CDR2 from the germline V gene are SGHTA and FQGNSA. V shed 8 bases and J 9 bases; nucleotides not matched to a gene: 12. CDR3 length: 13 amino acids. CDR3 loop: CASVGRGTPKAFF. CDR3 nucleotide sequence: TGTGCCAGCGTGGGCAGGGGGACCCCTAAAGCTTTCTTT.

The V call is TRBV5-1, the J call TRBJ2-3, with TRBD2 matching over 8 bases. Germline V CDR1 and CDR2: SGHRS, YFSETQ. V shed 3 bases and J 0 bases; nucleotides not matched to a gene: 9. The CDR3 has 17 residues. The CDR3 sequence: CASSSHLAGGSTDTQYF. In DNA, the CDR3 is TGCGCCAGCAGCTCCCACTTGGCGGGAGGTAGCACAGATACGCAGTATTTT.

This chain links TRBV4-1 with TRBJ1-5; D remains unclear. Germline CDR1 reads MGHRA; CDR2 reads YSYEKL. The CDR3 runs 15 residues. Trimming shortened V by 0 bases and J by 7 bases, and 13 bases separated the two germline ends. The CDR3 here is CASSQDPGERQPQHF. The CDR3 nucleotides read TGCGCCAGCAGCCAAGACCCCGGGGAGAGGCAGCCCCAGCATTTT.

In its sample, this clone was seen once. The rearrangement links TRBV7-9 to TRBJ2-5; weak D call: TRBD1 (5 bases). The DNA matches TRBJ2-7 better at its end, which makes the J call doubtful. The CDR3 consists of 15 residues. Germline CDR1 reads SEHNR; CDR2 reads FQNEAQ (reference sequence). The CDR3 nucleotides are TGTGCCAGCAGCTTAAACCGGCAGGGCCCCTACGAGCAGTACTTC. Translating it yields CASSLNRQGPYEQYF.

The chain employs TRBV7-6 and TRBJ1-5; D remains ambiguous. Germline V gene lookup returns CDR1 SGHVS and CDR2 FNYEAQ. The ends were cut back, 5 bases at V and 5 bases at J, with 16 bases in the middle. The CDR3 consists of 15 residues. The CDR3: CASSVYGRTDQPQHF. CDR3 nucleotides: TGTGCCAGCAGCGTTTACGGGCGGACTGATCAGCCCCAGCATTTT.

V is TRBV7-2 and J is TRBJ2-7; D unclear. The CDR3 spans 13 residues. Looked up from germline, CDR1 is SGHTA and CDR2 is FQGNSA. V was clipped by 3 bases and J by 2 bases, with 8 bases between them. The CDR3 region has the DNA TGTGCCAGCAGCTTTAGCAGACCCTACGAGCAGTACTTC. It is translated as CASSFSRPYEQYF.

The chain is built from TRBV7-3 and TRBJ1-3, with D perhaps TRBD1 (6 bases). With 2 bases removed from V and 4 bases from J, the gap between germline ends came to 9 bases. CDR1 SGHTA and CDR2 FQGTGA come from the germline V gene. The CDR3 covers 14 residues. CDR3 DNA sequence: TGTGCCAGCAGCTTAGGGGGGCCCGGAAACACCATATATTTT. Protein sequence: CASSLGGPGNTIYF.

The rearrangement links TRBV11-1 to TRBJ2-3; TRBD2 agrees at 10 bases. V lost 0 bases to trimming and J lost 8 bases; unmatched junction nucleotides: 8. The CDR3 has 16 amino acids. Germline V lookup: CDR1 SGHAT, CDR2 FQDESV (reference sequence). The CDR3 is CASSLAQRGGSGTQYF. CDR3 sequence (DNA): TGTGCCAGCAGCTTAGCGCAGCGGGGGGGCTCGGGTACGCAGTATTTT.

V is TRBV15 and J is TRBJ1-4, with TRBD1 matching over 11 bases. The CDR3 is 14 residues long. V trimming: 5 bases; J trimming: 7 bases; junction bases outside the gene matches: 3. The V gene's germline CDR1 is LNHNV and CDR2 YYDKDF (reference sequence). The CDR3 is CATSEGTGGEKLFF. DNA of the CDR3: TGTGCCACCAGCGAGGGGACAGGGGGTGAAAAACTGTTTTTT.

This clone has just a few counts. This chain uses TRBV21-1 with TRBJ1-6; the D call in the table, TRBD1, was not verified against the DNA. TRBV21-1 is a pseudogene locus. The CDR3 has 13 residues. CDR3 sequence (DNA): TGTGCCAGGGGGGCCAGGGACAATTCACCCCTCCACTTT. Residues: CARGARDNSPLHF.

This clone has a single count. The chain carries TRBV4-1 and TRBJ2-3, with unresolved D. CDR1 is MGHRA, CDR2 YSYEKL, per germline. The CDR3 has 14 residues. The V gene lost 0 bases and the J gene lost 6 bases, with 10 bases spanning the gap. In DNA, the CDR3 is TGCGCCAGCAGCCAAGAACCCCCCGGGGATACGCAGTATTTT. It is translated as CASSQEPPGDTQYF.

This sequence joins TRBV19 and TRBJ2-7, with a possible D match to TRBD1 (6 bases). This CDR3 has 15 residues. CDR1 and CDR2 (germline): LNHDA, SQIVND (reference sequence). V was trimmed by 6 bases and J by 2 bases, leaving 17 bases between them. The CDR3 nucleotides are TGTGCCAGTAGCTCCTCCATTACAGGGCCCTACGAGCAGTACTTC. This gives the protein CASSSSITGPYEQYF.

This clone has a single count. The genes are TRBV6-5 and TRBJ1-2, with D maybe TRBD1 (6 bases). Deletions cut 5 bases from V and 4 bases from J, with 14 bases between. Germline V gene data show CDR1 as MNHEY and CDR2 as SVGAGI. The CDR3 spans 14 residues. CDR3 loop: CASSPAGGGYGYTF. The CDR3 DNA sequence: TGTGCCAGCAGTCCGGCTGGGGGCGGCTATGGCTACACCTTC.

This clone has only one observation. This chain joins TRBV18 and TRBJ1-5; 7 bases fit TRBD1. The germline CDR1 and CDR2 sequences are KGHSH and LQKENI. There are 15 residues in the CDR3. The J segment lost 6 bases and the V segment lost 4 bases, leaving 9 bases of the junction unmatched. For the CDR3, the DNA is TGTGCCAGCTCACACAGGGACAGTGCTCCTCAGCCCCAGCATTTT. Amino acids: CASSHRDSAPQPQHF.

This chain joins TRBV29-1 and TRBJ2-1, with no clear D. There are 12 residues in the CDR3. Trimming shortened V by 6 bases and J by 0 bases, and 6 bases separated the two germline ends. CDR1 SQVTM and CDR2 ANQGSEA come from the germline V gene. The CDR3 reads CSVDPSYNEQFF. For the CDR3, the DNA is TGCAGCGTAGACCCCTCCTACAATGAGCAGTTCTTC.

The chain recombines TRBV5-1 with TRBJ2-5; D unresolved. The CDR3 is 14 residues long. Germline CDR1 is SGHRS and CDR2 is YFSETQ. Trimming removed 0 bases from V and 1 base from J, with 7 bases in between. The CDR3 DNA reads as TGCGCCAGCAGCTTGGACGGCTCCCAAGAGACCCAGTACTTC. Translating gives CASSLDGSQETQYF.

V usage is TRBV12-5 and J usage is TRBJ1-3; D not resolved. CDR3 length: 17 residues. Germline V gives CDR1 LGHNT, CDR2 FRNRAP. V was pared by 0 bases and J by 6 bases, with 18 bases between. As DNA, the CDR3 is TGTGCTAGTGGTTTGGTACATGGCGGGTATGGAGCAAACACCATATATTTT. This encodes CASGLVHGGYGANTIYF.

The chain has TRBV2 and TRBJ1-5, with a tentative D call TRBD1 (5 bases). The CDR3 has 14 residues. Trimming removed 8 bases at V and 2 bases at J, with 13 bases between. Germline values: CDR1 SNHLY, CDR2 FYNNEI. This CDR3 is CASSGGTGNQPQHF. The DNA of the CDR3 is TGTGCCAGCTCTGGGGGTACGGGCAATCAGCCCCAGCATTTT.

The V gene is TRBV5-6, the J gene TRBJ1-4; D is ambiguous. The CDR3 consists of 18 residues. V lost 0 bases and J 0 bases, leaving 15 bases between the germline ends. The germline CDR1 and CDR2 sequences are SGHDT and YYEEEE. Here the CDR3 DNA reads TGTGCCAGCAGCTTGGCGAGGGTCACACATGCAACTAATGAAAAACTGTTTTTT. Translation: CASSLARVTHATNEKLFF.

The chain is built from TRBV18 and TRBJ2-3; D might be TRBD1 or TRBD2, each matching 5 bases. V lost 3 bases and J lost 1, with 17 bases in between. Germline values: CDR1 KGHSH, CDR2 LQKENI. The CDR3 is 17 residues long. The CDR3 DNA sequence: TGTGCCAGCTCACCTCGGGCTACCGGGGCAGGCACAGATACGCAGTATTTT. Its protein product is CASSPRATGAGTDTQYF.

CDR3 amino acids: CASSSIPNEQFF. The CDR3 DNA is TGTGCCAGCAGCTCGATCCCTAATGAGCAGTTCTTC. This chain connects TRBV7-9 to TRBJ2-1; no definite D call. The CDR3 loop spans 12 amino acids. The V and J ends lost 4 bases and 7 bases respectively, with 8 bases between them. From germline, CDR1 is SEHNR and CDR2 FQNEAQ (reference sequence).

V usage is TRBV7-8 and J usage is TRBJ2-5; 7 bases are shared with TRBD1. The J call may be faulty, since TRBJ2-7 better matches the DNA end. This CDR3 contains 15 residues. CDR1 and CDR2 (germline): SGHVS, FQNEAQ. The CDR3 is CASSSRTTGNYEQYF. In nucleotides, the CDR3 is TGTGCCAGCAGCTCCAGGACGACAGGGAACTACGAGCAGTACTTC.